These 17 T cell receptor beta chains share one sample of origin, sequenced in a study of blood T cell repertoires in COVID-19. Assay used: immunoSEQ multiplex PCR; TCRdb lists only in-frame clones, some missing. The sample has 160,000 or so clones, approximately 90% seen once. What was sequenced was peripheral blood. The receptors were sampled from a woman aged 40 to 49 with acute or convalescent COVID-19.

This clone came up once. This chain uses TRBV29-1 with TRBJ1-2; 8 positions agree with TRBD1. J was trimmed by 4 bases and V by 7 bases; bases with no gene match: 11. Germline V gene lookup returns CDR1 SQVTM and CDR2 ANQGSEA. The length of the CDR3 is 14 residues. In nucleotides, the CDR3 is TGCAGCGGCTACGGGGCAGGGGGCTCCTATGGCTACACCTTC. It yields the protein CSGYGAGGSYGYTF.

The chain carries TRBV30 and TRBJ1-4; D perhaps matches TRBD1 (5 bases). Between the trimmed V and J ends, which lost 2 bases and 6 bases, there was a span of 7 bases. CDR3 length: 12 amino acids. CDR1 is GTSNPN and CDR2 is SVGIG in the germline V gene (reference sequence). The CDR3 coding sequence is TGTGCCTGGAGTCGCAGGGATGAAAAACTGTTTTTT. Translating it yields CAWSRRDEKLFF.

The rearrangement joins TRBV28 to TRBJ1-4; TRBD1 is a possible D gene (6 bases). This CDR3 is 15 amino acids long. The germline V gene has CDR1 MDHEN and CDR2 SYDVKM. The ends were cut back, 4 bases at V and 2 bases at J, with 11 bases in the middle. The CDR3 spells CASSSYQGTNEKLFF. CDR3 DNA: TGTGCCAGCAGTTCTTACCAGGGGACTAATGAAAAACTGTTTTTT.

This chain uses TRBV5-1 with TRBJ2-6, with D unresolved. The CDR3 runs 15 residues. The ends were cut back, 0 bases at V and 2 bases at J, with 6 bases in the middle. Germline V gene lookup returns CDR1 SGHRS and CDR2 YFSETQ. CDR3 residues: CASSLGETGANVLTF. The CDR3 region has the DNA TGCGCCAGCAGCTTGGGAGAGACTGGGGCCAACGTCCTGACTTTC.

The genes are TRBV12-5 and TRBJ2-2, with D tentatively TRBD2 (5 bases). This CDR3 is built from 14 residues. V lost 8 bases and J 3 bases, leaving 13 bases between the germline ends. Germline values: CDR1 LGHNT, CDR2 FRNRAP. CDR3 nucleotide sequence: TGTGCTAGTCGGAGAGGGCCGGACACCGGGGAGCTGTTTTTT. This gives the protein CASRRGPDTGELFF.

The chain couples TRBV5-1 to TRBJ1-1; no clear D. V lost 6 bases to trimming and J lost 1 base, with 13 bases between them. The CDR3 is made up of 14 amino acids. Per the germline V gene, CDR1 is SGHRS and CDR2 is YFSETQ. This CDR3 reads CASNEGPANTEAFF. The CDR3 DNA is TGCGCCAGCAACGAGGGTCCCGCGAACACTGAAGCTTTCTTT.

The rearrangement uses TRBV6-5 and TRBJ1-5; D is possibly TRBD1 (5 bases). This CDR3 spans 16 amino acids. The germline gives CDR1 MNHEY, CDR2 SVGAGI. V was clipped by 2 bases and J by 0 bases, with 11 bases between them. CDR3 nucleotide sequence: TGTGCCAGCAGTTACACCTCCGGGGGTAGCAATCAGCCCCAGCATTTT. This gives the protein CASSYTSGGSNQPQHF.

The chain recombines TRBV3-1 (or the pseudogene TRBV3-2) with TRBJ1-5, with no clear D. This CDR3 has 14 residues. V lost 4 bases, J lost 0 bases, and 7 bases lay in between. Germline CDR1 and CDR2: LGHDT and YNNKEL (reference sequence). CDR3 loop: CASSREYSNQPQHF. In DNA, the CDR3 is TGTGCCAGCAGCCGAGAGTATAGCAATCAGCCCCAGCATTTT.

The V gene is TRBV5-4, the J gene TRBJ1-1; 11 bases line up with TRBD1. CDR3 length: 15 amino acids. After removal of 4 bases from V and 5 bases from J, the junction contained 7 bases not matched to a gene. Germline CDR1 SGHNT, CDR2 YYREEE (reference sequence). The CDR3 region has the DNA TGTGCCAGCAGCGCCAGGACAGGGGGCGGGACTGAAGCTTTCTTT. Its translation is CASSARTGGGTEAFF.

This clone has more than one count but fewer than ten. V and J are TRBV6-1 and TRBJ1-5, with a possible D match to TRBD1 (5 bases). V dropped 2 bases and J dropped 3 bases, with 11 bases sitting between them. The germline CDR1 and CDR2 sequences are MNHNS and SASEGT. The CDR3 runs to 15 residues. The CDR3: CASSETDSLNQPQHF. CDR3 sequence (DNA): TGTGCCAGCAGTGAAACTGACAGTCTCAATCAGCCCCAGCATTTT.

In its sample, this clone was seen a few times. CDR3: CASSTLAGKNEQYF. The CDR3 DNA sequence: TGTGCCAGCAGTACCCTAGCGGGGAAGAACGAGCAGTACTTC. The chain uses TRBV6-5 and TRBJ2-7; 9 bases are a match to TRBD2. The length of the CDR3 is 14 residues. J lost 5 bases, V lost 5 bases, and 7 bases had no gene match. The germline CDR1 and CDR2 sequences are MNHEY and SVGAGI.

This clone was recorded only once. The chain uses TRBV24-1 and TRBJ1-2; 7 bases agree with TRBD1. The trim removed 7 bases at V and 0 bases at J, leaving 4 bases unmatched. This CDR3 is built from 14 residues. The V gene's germline CDR1 is KGHDR and CDR2 SFDVKD. This CDR3 reads CATSPGTANYGYTF. Written as DNA, the CDR3 is TGTGCCACCAGCCCCGGGACAGCTAACTATGGCTACACCTTC.

This sequence joins TRBV15 and TRBJ1-6; no definite D call. From germline, CDR1 is LNHNV and CDR2 YYDKDF (reference sequence). There are 14 residues in the CDR3. The V gene lost 1 base and the J gene lost 9 bases, with 10 bases spanning the gap. CDR3 region: CATSRGGGGSPLHF. CDR3 nucleotide sequence: TGTGCCACCAGCAGAGGAGGAGGTGGTTCACCCCTCCACTTT.

This chain joins TRBV11-2 and TRBJ2-5; tentatively, D is TRBD1 (5 bases). CDR1 is SGHAT and CDR2 is FQNNGV in the germline V gene. This CDR3 is built from 14 residues. Trimming removed 0 bases from V and 3 bases from J, with 8 bases in between. In DNA, the CDR3 is TGTGCCAGCAGCTTAGATCCGACAGAAGAGACCCAGTACTTC. Its protein product is CASSLDPTEETQYF.

The chain has TRBV2 and TRBJ1-5; 7 bases are a match to TRBD1. V was pared by 3 bases and J by 4 bases, with 15 bases of the junction left unmatched. Germline CDR1 is SNHLY and CDR2 is FYNNEI. The CDR3 has 18 amino acids. Written as DNA, the CDR3 is TGTGCCAGCAGTGATGGTTGGGCAGGGGGAACTTCTAATCAGCCCCAGCATTTT. It translates to CASSDGWAGGTSNQPQHF.

The chain links TRBV7-8 to TRBJ2-5, with D uncertain. The CDR3 consists of 13 residues. CDR1 and CDR2 (germline): SGHVS, FQNEAQ. The V gene lost 0 bases and the J gene lost 4 bases, with 6 bases spanning the gap. CDR3 residues: CASSLAWRETQYF. CDR3 sequence (DNA): TGTGCCAGCAGCTTAGCGTGGAGAGAGACCCAGTACTTC.

V is TRBV6-5 and J is TRBJ1-2, with 7 bases identical to TRBD1. The CDR3 consists of 15 residues. Per germline, CDR1 MNHEY and CDR2 SVGAGI. The V gene end was trimmed by 3 bases and the J gene end by 3 bases; junction bases not matched to a gene: 7. The CDR3 nucleotides read TGTGCCAGCAGTTATCTGACAGGGAATCACTATGGCTACACCTTC. Protein sequence: CASSYLTGNHYGYTF.